This entry concerns a single T cell receptor beta chain. As yet, its antigen is unknown. The data were obtained in a study of blood T cells in healthy people across ages. Regarding the study as a whole: Because sorting was not performed, PBMCs prevented conclusive naive versus antigen-experienced comparison.

Sample-barcoded 5' priming and a J-beta primer mix drove a second PCR of roughly 6 to 12 cycles. MiXCR was run by TCRdb on the 5' RACE reads, yielding one entry per CDR3 protein. The top ten clones hold around a sixth of a sample with roughly 500,000 distinct CDR3 sequences, 27% of them seen once. This TCR derives from a woman in her seventies in good health. The sample comprised blood.

Written as DNA, the CDR3 is TGTGCCACAACTCAGGGGGCCTCTGGGGCCAACGTCCTGACTTTC. Translated: CATTQGASGANVLTF. The chain has TRBV7-9 and TRBJ2-6, with 8 positions matching TRBD1. CDR3 size: 15 residues. Germline V lookup: CDR1 SEHNR, CDR2 FQNEAQ (reference sequence). V shed 10 bases, J shed 0 bases, and the junction held 5 bases outside the gene matches.